This T cell receptor (beta chain) was documented in a study of immune evolution from preneoplasia to lung adenocarcinoma. This table comes from immunoSEQ multiplex PCR, and its TCRdb copy is limited to in-frame clones, with some not included. The table includes thousands of clones, 74% detected once. CDR1 DFQATT and CDR2 SNEGSKA come from the germline V gene (reference sequence). V lost 3 bases and J 8 bases, leaving 10 bases between the germline ends. This CDR3 spans 11 amino acids. This receptor was obtained from an older donor with lung adenocarcinoma. Some clones in this sample may be carry-over from other donors' samples. This sequence joins TRBV20-1 and TRBJ1-2, with no clear D. Source material: FFPE atypical adenomatous hyperplasia tissue from the lung. Subset denoted: atypical adenomatous hyperplasia (AAH), lung preneoplasia. CDR3 loop: CSASPTDGYTF. DNA for the CDR3: TGCAGTGCTAGCCCTACTGACGGCTACACCTTC.